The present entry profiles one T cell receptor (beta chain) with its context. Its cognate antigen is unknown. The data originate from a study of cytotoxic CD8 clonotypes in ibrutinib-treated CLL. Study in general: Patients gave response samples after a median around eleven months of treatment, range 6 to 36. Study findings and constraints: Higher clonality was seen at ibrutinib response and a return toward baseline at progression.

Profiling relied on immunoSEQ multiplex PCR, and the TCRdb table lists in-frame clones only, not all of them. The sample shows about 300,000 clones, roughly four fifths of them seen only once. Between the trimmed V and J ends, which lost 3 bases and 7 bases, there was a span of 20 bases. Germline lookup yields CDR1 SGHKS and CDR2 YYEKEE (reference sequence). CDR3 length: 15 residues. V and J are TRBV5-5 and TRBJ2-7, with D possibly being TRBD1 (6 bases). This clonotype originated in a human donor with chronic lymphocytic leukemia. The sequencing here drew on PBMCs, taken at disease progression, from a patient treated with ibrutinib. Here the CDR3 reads CASSSRQDYLREQYF. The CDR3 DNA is TGTGCCAGCAGCTCGCGACAGGATTACCTACGAGAGCAGTACTTC. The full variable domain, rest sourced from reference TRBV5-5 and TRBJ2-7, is DAGVTQSPTHLIKTRGQQVTLRCSPISGHKSVSWYQQVLGQGPQFIFQYYEKEERGRGNFPDRFSARQFPNYSSELNVNALLLGDSALYLCASSSRQDYLREQYFGPGTRLTVT.